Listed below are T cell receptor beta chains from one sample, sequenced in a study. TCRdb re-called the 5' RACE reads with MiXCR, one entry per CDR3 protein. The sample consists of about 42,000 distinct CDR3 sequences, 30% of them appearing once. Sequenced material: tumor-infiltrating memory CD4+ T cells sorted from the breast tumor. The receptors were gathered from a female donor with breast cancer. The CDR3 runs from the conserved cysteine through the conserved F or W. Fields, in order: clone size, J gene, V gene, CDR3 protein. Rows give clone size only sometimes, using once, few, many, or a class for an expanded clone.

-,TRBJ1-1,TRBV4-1,CASSHRMGIGTEAFF
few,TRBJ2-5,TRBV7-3,CASSLAGMGETQYF
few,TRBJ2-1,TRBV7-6,CASSRNPTSSYNEQFF
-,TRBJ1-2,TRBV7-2,CASSRTDGEWPQQGYGYTF
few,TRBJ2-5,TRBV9,CASSVQGQETQYF
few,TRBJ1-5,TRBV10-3,CAISWGENQPQHF
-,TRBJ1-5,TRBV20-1,CSARDFSGDQPQHF
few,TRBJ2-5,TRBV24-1,CATSEGRGQETQYF
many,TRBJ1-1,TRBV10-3,CAIMGNTEAFF
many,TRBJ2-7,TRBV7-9,CASSPTPGNEQYF
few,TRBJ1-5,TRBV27,CASQDRANQPQHF
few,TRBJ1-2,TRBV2,CASIYGTLKDGYTF
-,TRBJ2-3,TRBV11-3,CASSPGLAGAPDTQYF
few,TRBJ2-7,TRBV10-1,CASSPGLAGSEQYF
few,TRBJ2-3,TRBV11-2,CASSLEDRVTQYF
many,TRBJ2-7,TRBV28,CASSLWEDPSYEQYF
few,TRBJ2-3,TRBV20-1,CSARWGTVSTDTQYF
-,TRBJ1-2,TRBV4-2,CASSQGGDSIYGYTF
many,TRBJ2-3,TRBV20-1,CSARSGGDTDTQYF
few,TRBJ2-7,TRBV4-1,CASSLGTSGSKYF
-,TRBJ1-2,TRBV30,CAWSSTLRGGYTF